A single sample gave rise to the 25 T cell receptor beta chains below, sequenced in a study of cytomegalovirus exposure and HLA in healthy donors. Vbeta (60) and Jbeta (13) primers were used in the PCR. Assay: immunoSEQ multiplex PCR; the TCRdb copy retains only in-frame clones and omits some. Found here are about 76,000 clones, under 85% of them singletons; the top ten hold over 7%. The specimen was PBMCs. The receptors shown here come from a woman in her thirties or forties in good health and CMV-seropositive.

The chain combines TRBV11-2 with TRBJ2-5; possible D gene TRBD2, 6 bases. Germline assignment: CDR1 SGHAT and CDR2 FQNNGV. The CDR3 sequence is 15 residues long. V was shortened by 2 bases and J by 8 bases, with 18 bases between the two germline ends. DNA for the CDR3: TGTGCCAGCAGCTTATACCGGGACTCCAAGAATACCCAGTACTTC. This translates into CASSLYRDSKNTQYF.

In nucleotides, the CDR3 is TGTGCCACTCGGGACAGAAACTACGAGCAGTACTTC. Protein: CATRDRNYEQYF. This sequence joins TRBV19 and TRBJ2-7, with TRBD1 matching 7 bases. After removal of 10 bases from V and 3 bases from J, the junction contained 6 bases not matched to a gene. The CDR3 has 12 residues. Germline V gene data show CDR1 as LNHDA and CDR2 as SQIVND (reference sequence).

This clone showed up just once. CDR3 sequence (DNA): TGTGCCAGCAGCTCCCTGAGGGGGCAAAACATTCAGTACTTC. Its protein product is CASSSLRGQNIQYF. This chain joins TRBV6-6 and TRBJ2-4, with 7 bases matching TRBD1. This CDR3 has 14 amino acids. With V trimmed by 6 bases and J by 5 bases, 7 bases remained unmatched. CDR1 MNHNY and CDR2 SVGAGI come from the germline V gene (reference sequence).

J is TRBJ1-1 and V is TRBV7-9; D possibly corresponds to TRBD1 (5 bases). The CDR3 is 15 residues long. Germline loops: CDR1 SEHNR, CDR2 FQNEAQ (reference sequence). V was cut by 5 bases and J by 1 base, with 14 bases left in between. In DNA form, the CDR3 reads TGTGCCAGCAGCCTGATGGGCCAGGGGAACACTGAAGCTTTCTTT. Protein: CASSLMGQGNTEAFF.

The chain joins TRBV25-1 to TRBJ1-1, with D hard to call. The length of the CDR3 is 13 residues. Trimming pared 6 bases from V and 4 bases from J, leaving 12 bases between. In germline, CDR1 is MGHDK, CDR2 SYGVNS. The chain's CDR3 is CASSPGSFTEAFF. DNA of the CDR3: TGTGCCAGCAGCCCGGGAAGTTTCACTGAAGCTTTCTTT.

Note on this clone: Other DNA sequences in this specimen translate into the identical CDR3. The chain is built from TRBV30 and TRBJ1-6; D unresolved. V lost 0 bases and J 5 bases, leaving 5 bases between the germline ends. CDR1 GTSNPN and CDR2 SVGIG come from the germline V gene (reference sequence). The CDR3 is 13 amino acids. CDR3 residues: CAWSVTDNSPLHF. CDR3 in DNA: TGTGCCTGGAGTGTTACAGATAATTCACCCCTCCACTTT.

This sequence joins TRBV9 and TRBJ1-3; D call uncertain. The CDR3 is made up of 14 amino acids. CDR1 and CDR2 (germline): SGDLS, YYNGEE. V lost 2 bases, J lost 0 bases, and 6 bases lay in between. CDR3 bases: TGTGCCAGCAGCGTCCGGGGCTCTGGAAACACCATATATTTT. This sequence encodes CASSVRGSGNTIYF.

V usage is TRBV6-1 and J usage is TRBJ1-1; 7 bases match TRBD1. Per the germline V gene, CDR1 is MNHNS and CDR2 is SASEGT. Germline trimming cut 4 bases from V and 4 bases from J; bases unmatched to any gene: 9. CDR3 length equals 15 residues. The CDR3 sequence: CASSARQGLSTEAFF. Written as DNA, the CDR3 is TGTGCCAGCAGTGCCCGACAGGGCTTGAGCACTGAAGCTTTCTTT.

The chain recombines TRBV28 with TRBJ1-5; possibly TRBD1 for D (6 bases). Germline loops: CDR1 MDHEN, CDR2 SYDVKM. This CDR3 has 14 amino acids. V was pared by 3 bases and J by 6 bases, with 12 bases between. The CDR3 DNA reads as TGTGCCAGCAGTTTTTCAGGGGATCTTCAGCCCCAGCATTTT. Translated: CASSFSGDLQPQHF.

In DNA, the CDR3 is TGTGCCTGGAGTGTACGTCGGGGGAACTATGGCTACACCTTC. Amino acids: CAWSVRRGNYGYTF. The rearrangement joins TRBV30 to TRBJ1-2, with a tentative D call TRBD1 (5 bases). CDR1 and CDR2 from the germline V gene are GTSNPN and SVGIG (reference sequence). The CDR3 extends over 14 amino acids. Trimming shortened V by 0 bases and J by 2 bases, and 10 bases separated the two germline ends. Full variable domain (remainder filled in from reference TRBV30 and TRBJ1-2): SQTIHQWPATLVQPVGSPLSLECTVEGTSNPNLYWYRQAAGRGLQLLFYSVGIGQISSEVPQNLSASRPQDRQFILSSKKLLLSDSGFYLCAWSVRRGNYGYTFGSGTRLTVV.

This CDR3 reads CASSEAARDRGTYEQYF. The CDR3 region has the DNA TGTGCCAGCAGTGAAGCTGCCCGGGACAGGGGGACCTACGAGCAGTACTTC. V and J are TRBV6-1 and TRBJ2-7; TRBD1 agrees at 11 bases. V was clipped by 0 bases and J by 2 bases; unmatched bases: 6. The V gene's germline CDR1 is MNHNS and CDR2 SASEGT. The CDR3 is made up of 17 amino acids.

The chain carries TRBV21-1 and TRBJ2-3; the table names TRBD2, a call not compared with the DNA. TRBV21-1 is a documented pseudogene. The CDR3 runs 12 residues. CDR3 in DNA: TGTGCCAGGGAGGACGACACAGATACGCAGTATTTT. Translating gives CAREDDTDTQYF.

The chain is built from TRBV7-2 and TRBJ2-3, with D possibly TRBD1 on 5 matching bases. CDR1 is SGHTA, CDR2 FQGNSA, per germline. V shed 4 bases and J shed 5 bases, with 16 bases lying between them. This CDR3 has 15 residues. Here the CDR3 reads CASSSLAGQGDTQYF. DNA for the CDR3: TGTGCCAGCAGCTCGTTGGCAGGGCAAGGAGATACGCAGTATTTT. Looking up the rest from reference TRBV7-2 and TRBJ2-3 gives the full variable domain: GAGVSQSPSNKVTEKGKDVELRCDPISGHTALYWYRQSLGQGLEFLIYFQGNSAPDKSGLPSDRFSAERTGGSVSTLTIQRTQQEDSAVYLCASSSLAGQGDTQYFGPGTRLTVL.

This chain links TRBV2 with TRBJ2-3, with 11 bases lining up with TRBD2. The CDR3 runs 16 residues. The V gene's germline CDR1 is SNHLY and CDR2 FYNNEI. The V segment lost 5 bases and the J segment 2 bases; nucleotides outside the gene matches: 6. CDR3 nucleotide sequence: TGTGCCAGCAGTTTCTCTAGCGGGGGGACCACAGATACGCAGTATTTT. Its protein product is CASSFSSGGTTDTQYF.

V and J are TRBV7-9 and TRBJ1-1; TRBD1 matches 9 bases. The CDR3 covers 13 residues. Germline CDR1 and CDR2: SEHNR and FQNEAQ (reference sequence). The ends lost 7 bases at V and 8 bases at J; junction bases unmatched: 8. CDR3 DNA sequence: TGTGCCAGCACCATACAGGGGGCGATGGAAGCTTTCTTT. Its protein product is CASTIQGAMEAFF. Supplemented by reference TRBV7-9 and TRBJ1-1, the full variable domain reads DTGVSQNPRHKITKRGQNVTFRCDPISEHNRLYWYRQTLGQGPEFLTYFQNEAQLEKSRLLSDRFSAERPKGSFSTLEIQRTEQGDSAMYLCASTIQGAMEAFFGQGTRLTVV.

This clone was recorded once. This rearrangement joins TRBV5-4 to TRBJ2-3, with D perhaps TRBD1 (6 bases). CDR3 size: 13 residues. Germline V lookup: CDR1 SGHNT, CDR2 YYREEE (reference sequence). Trimming took 3 bases from V and 4 from J, leaving 9 bases between them. The CDR3 sequence: CASSSAGADTQYF. CDR3 in DNA: TGTGCCAGCAGCTCGGCAGGGGCAGATACGCAGTATTTT.

The chain is built from TRBV19 and TRBJ2-1, with D maybe TRBD1 (5 bases). CDR1 is LNHDA, CDR2 SQIVND, per germline (reference sequence). The CDR3 length is 16 residues. Trimming pared 0 bases from V and 4 bases from J, leaving 13 bases between. CDR3 amino acids: CASSIESQGTYNEQFF. The CDR3 DNA follows: TGTGCCAGTAGTATAGAGAGTCAGGGAACTTACAATGAGCAGTTCTTC.

The CDR3 bases are TGTGCCAGCAGCTTGGGGGCACGGCAAGAGACCCAGTACTTC. It codes for CASSLGARQETQYF. The chain couples TRBV5-6 to TRBJ2-5; no clear D. The V end lost 0 bases, the J end lost 2 bases, and 8 bases lay between the germline ends. Germline CDR1 reads SGHDT; CDR2 reads YYEEEE. The CDR3 contains 14 residues.

Comment on this clone: One end of the junction does not line up with germline, which may come from a read error. The V and J genes are TRBV28 and TRBJ1-5; no firm D call. Germline V gene lookup returns CDR1 MDHEN and CDR2 SYDVKM. The CDR3 has 16 residues. CDR3 protein: CTSSPLLSESNQPQHF. The DNA of the CDR3 is TGTACCAGCAGCCCCCTGTTGTCAGAAAGCAATCAGCCCCAGCATTTT.

As DNA, the CDR3 is TGTGCCAGCTCATCAAGCAGGACAACGAACACCGGGGAGCTGTTTTTT. It translates to CASSSSRTTNTGELFF. This chain uses TRBV18 with TRBJ2-2; possibly TRBD1 for D (5 bases). V was trimmed by 5 bases and J by 0 bases, leaving 13 bases between them. Germline CDR1 is KGHSH and CDR2 is LQKENI. The CDR3 loop spans 16 amino acids.

The chain uses TRBV6-5 and TRBJ1-1; 7 nucleotides align to TRBD1. V shed 8 bases and J 0 bases; nucleotides not matched to a gene: 3. The CDR3 has 13 residues. The V gene's germline CDR1 is MNHEY and CDR2 SVGAGI. The CDR3: CASGTAMNTEAFF. The CDR3 DNA is TGTGCCAGCGGGACAGCAATGAACACTGAAGCTTTCTTT.

The genes are TRBV7-9 and TRBJ2-1, with D hard to call. CDR1 and CDR2 from the germline V gene are SEHNR and FQNEAQ (reference sequence). Between the trimmed V and J ends, which lost 5 bases and 5 bases, there was a span of 10 bases. This CDR3 is built from 13 residues. The CDR3 spells CASSGTPHNEQFF. The CDR3 DNA follows: TGTGCCAGCAGCGGTACTCCCCACAATGAGCAGTTCTTC.

The gene calls are TRBV15 and TRBJ1-3; TRBD1 is a possible D gene (6 bases). The CDR3 loop spans 16 amino acids. V dropped 1 base and J dropped 3 bases, with 13 bases sitting between them. Germline CDR1 LNHNV, CDR2 YYDKDF (reference sequence). The CDR3 nucleotides read TGTGCCACCAGCAGAGTAGTTTGGGACAATGGAAACACCATATATTTT. This codes for CATSRVVWDNGNTIYF. Looking up the rest from reference TRBV15 and TRBJ1-3 gives the full variable domain: DAMVIQNPRYQVTQFGKPVTLSCSQTLNHNVMYWYQQKSSQAPKLLFHYYDKDFNNEADTPDNFQSRRPNTSFCFLDIRSPGLGDTAMYLCATSRVVWDNGNTIYFGEGSWLTVV.

Concerning this clone: A read error may produce the germline difference seen at one junction end. The V call is TRBV7-9, the J call TRBJ2-7, with 8 bases lining up with TRBD1. This CDR3 has 13 residues. Germline V gene lookup returns CDR1 SEHNR and CDR2 FQNEAQ (reference sequence). The CDR3 coding sequence is TGTTCCAGCAGCTTCGAGACAGGGGCCGAGCAGTACTTC. Its protein is CSSSFETGAEQYF. The whole variable domain, filled in from reference TRBV7-9 and TRBJ2-7, reads DTGVSQNPRHKITKRGQNVTFRCDPISEHNRLYWYRQTLGQGPEFLTYFQNEAQLEKSRLLSDRFSAERPKGSFSTLEIQRTEQGDSAMYLCSSSFETGAEQYFGPGTRLTVT.

The rearrangement uses TRBV28 and TRBJ2-3, with 7 bases matching TRBD1. The CDR3 sequence is 15 residues long. With 6 bases clipped from V and 2 bases from J, the junction kept 8 bases outside the gene matches. CDR1 and CDR2 from the germline V gene are MDHEN and SYDVKM. The CDR3 DNA is TGTGCCAGCAGCCAAGACAGGGTCCACACAGATACGCAGTATTTT. Its protein product is CASSQDRVHTDTQYF.